This TCR beta chain was retrieved from a study of T cell responses to AZD1222 COVID-19 vaccine. Trimming took off 5 bases at V and 5 bases at J, with 16 bases between the two ends. The CDR3 runs to 15 residues. The germline gives CDR1 MNHEY, CDR2 SMNVEV (reference sequence). Produced via immunoSEQ multiplex PCR; TCRdb's table is partial and in-frame only. The sample shows approximately 160,000 clones, about 90% of them seen only once. Findings and limits, study-wide: The peak T cell response came first, and repertoires were sampled only after it.

For this clone: Its matching antigen is unknown.

The clonotype originates from an adult in good health. The sequencing used peripheral blood, collected on day 0 of AZD1222 vaccination. V is TRBV27 and J is TRBJ2-1; D not certain. In nucleotides, the CDR3 is TGTGCCAGCAGTCCGCCTATGGGTCCTGACAATGAGCAGTTCTTC. It specifies CASSPPMGPDNEQFF.